This T cell receptor beta chain was documented in a study of blood T cell repertoires in COVID-19. Study context: From T cells, B-cell-depleted T cells, or PBMCs came the material, which was cDNA or gDNA.

How the authors handled the data: By means of reference gene primer amplification, nucleated cell counts were estimated. Generated by immunoSEQ multiplex PCR, the TCRdb table keeps only in-frame clones and is missing some. The D gene and trimming were derived from the DNA, and the V and J assignments and clone size from that table. The repertoire holds 110,000 to 150,000 clones, with more than 80% as singletons. The CDR3 length is 13 residues. The germline V and J ends were trimmed by 4 bases and 1 base, with 7 bases remaining between them. Germline CDR1 SGHRS, CDR2 YFSETQ. The clonotype was recovered from an older woman with active COVID-19. The source material was peripheral blood. V usage is TRBV5-1 and J usage is TRBJ2-3, with unresolved D. This CDR3 is CASSIEGTDTQYF. In DNA, the CDR3 is TGCGCCAGCAGCATAGAGGGCACAGATACGCAGTATTTT.